Listed below are T cell receptor beta chains from one sample, sequenced in a study of long-term antiretroviral therapy in people with HIV. Profiling relied on immunoSEQ multiplex PCR, and the TCRdb table lists in-frame clones only, not all of them. Among around 23,000 clones listed, about 91% were seen once. The sequencing used unsorted PBMCs, collected 1.8 years before starting antiretroviral therapy. Every receptor here comes from a man aged 50 to 59 with HIV. CDR3s include the opening cysteine and the closing phenylalanine or tryptophan. D genes are given only for firm matches. Expanded clones get a size class; other rows say once, few or many, or leave the size out.

j_call clone_size d_call v_call cdr3_nt cdr3_aa
TRBJ2-2 NA NA TRBV28 TGTGCCAGCCTGGGGCAGGGTACCACCGGGGAGCTGTTTTTT CASLGQGTTGELFF
TRBJ2-7 NA NA TRBV19 TGTGCCAGTAGTAAACTATGGGGGAGACCCTACGAGCAGTACTTC CASSKLWGRPYEQYF
TRBJ2-3 NA TRBD2 TRBV5-1 TGCGCCAGCAGCTTGGCCTCTAGCGGGGGGTACACGCAGTATTTT CASSLASSGGYTQYF
TRBJ2-3 NA NA TRBV27 TGTGCCAGCTGTAGGTATTATGTCGGGAGCGCAGATACGCAGTATTTT CASCRYYVGSADTQYF
TRBJ2-2 NA NA TRBV29-1 TGCAGCGTTGAAACTAGCCTTCCCGGGGAGCTGTTTTTT CSVETSLPGELFF
TRBJ1-5 NA NA TRBV10-3 TGTGCCATCAGTGAGTCTGCTAGGGGGGGGGTGATGTCAGCGCTTCAGCCCCAGCATTTT CAISESARGGVMSALQPQHF
TRBJ1-5 NA NA TRBV18 TGTGCCAGCTCACCTAACAGGTTAAGCAATCAGCCCCAGCATTTT CASSPNRLSNQPQHF
TRBJ2-1 NA TRBD2 TRBV6-1 TGTGCCAGCAGTGAAGGGCGGGGGGATCTCTCCTACAATGAGCAGTTCTTC CASSEGRGDLSYNEQFF
TRBJ1-5 NA TRBD1 TRBV6-1 TGTGCCAGCGCTACCAGGGGGATGTTTGGTCAGCCCCAGCATTTT CASATRGMFGQPQHF
TRBJ1-1 NA NA TRBV27 TGTGCCAGCAGTTCCTTGGGCTCAGGGTTAACTGAAGCTTTCTTT CASSSLGSGLTEAFF
TRBJ2-7 NA NA TRBV11-2 TGTGCCAGCAGCTTAGAACCAGGGGGAGGCTACGAGCAGTACTTC CASSLEPGGGYEQYF
TRBJ2-6 NA NA TRBV9 TGTGCCAGCAGCGTGCAGATCTCTGGGGCCAACGTCCTGACTTTC CASSVQISGANVLTF
TRBJ2-7 NA NA TRBV15 TGTGCCACCAGCCGGGGTGCCGCTCACGAGCAGTACTTC CATSRGAAHEQYF
TRBJ2-1 NA NA TRBV5-1 TGCGCCAGCAGCTTCCGCGGCGATGAGCAGTTCTTC CASSFRGDEQFF
TRBJ1-6 NA NA TRBV25-1 TGTGCCAGCCGGAGGACGGAGCAAAGCTCCTATAATTCACCCCTCCACTTT CASRRTEQSSYNSPLHF
TRBJ2-7 once NA TRBV7-9 TGTGCCAGCAGCTTTAGGGCGGCCCCCTACGAGCAGTACTTC CASSFRAAPYEQYF
TRBJ2-7 few NA TRBV7-3 TGTGCCAGCAGCGCACCAGAAATATCCTACGAGCAGTACTTC CASSAPEISYEQYF
TRBJ2-3 NA NA TRBV4-3 TGCGCCAGCAGCCGGGGAGACACAGATACGCAGTATTTT CASSRGDTDTQYF
TRBJ2-7 NA NA TRBV5-3 TGTGCCAGAAGCTGGGGGTTTGGAGGGAATCCCGCTTCAAAAACTGATGAGTACTTC CARSWGFGGNPASKTDEYF
TRBJ1-6 NA NA TRBV4-3 TGCGCCAGCAGCCAAGCTCACAGGGTTGTATATAATTCACCCCTCCACTTT CASSQAHRVVYNSPLHF
TRBJ1-3 once NA TRBV28 TGTGCCAGCAGGCCCAGTGGGACCTCTGGAAACACCATATATTTT CASRPSGTSGNTIYF
TRBJ2-7 once NA TRBV5-4 TGTGCCAGCAGCCCGACGGGACGGGACTCCTACGAGCAGTACTTC CASSPTGRDSYEQYF
TRBJ1-4 few NA TRBV28 TGTGCCAGCAGTTCGTCGGGACGGGCTAATGAAAAACTGTTTTTT CASSSSGRANEKLFF
TRBJ1-1 NA NA TRBV7-2 TGTGCCAGCAGCTTCGGGGGGTTTACTGAAGCTTTCTTT CASSFGGFTEAFF
TRBJ1-6 NA NA TRBV6-1 TGTGCCAGCAGTGAAAGGTTAGGTAATTCACCCCTCCACTTT CASSERLGNSPLHF
TRBJ2-1 NA TRBD2 TRBV7-9 TGTGCCAGCAGCTTCACTAGCGGGGGGGACAATGAGCAGTTCTTC CASSFTSGGDNEQFF